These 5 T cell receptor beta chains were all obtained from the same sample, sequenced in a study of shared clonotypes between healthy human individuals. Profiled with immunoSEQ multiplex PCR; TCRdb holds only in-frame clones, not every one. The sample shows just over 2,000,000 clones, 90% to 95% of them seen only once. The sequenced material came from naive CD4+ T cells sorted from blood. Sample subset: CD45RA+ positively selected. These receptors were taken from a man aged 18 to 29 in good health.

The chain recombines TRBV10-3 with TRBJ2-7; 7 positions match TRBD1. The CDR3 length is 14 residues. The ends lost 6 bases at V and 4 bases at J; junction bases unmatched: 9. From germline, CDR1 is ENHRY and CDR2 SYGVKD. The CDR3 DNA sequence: TGTGCCATCAGGACCGGGACAGCTCAATACGAGCAGTACTTC. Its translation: CAIRTGTAQYEQYF.

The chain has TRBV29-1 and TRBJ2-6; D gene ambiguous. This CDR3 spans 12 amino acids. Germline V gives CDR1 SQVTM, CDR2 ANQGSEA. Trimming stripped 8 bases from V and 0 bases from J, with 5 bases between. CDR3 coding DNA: TGCAGCTTCGCCTCTGGGGCCAACGTCCTGACTTTC. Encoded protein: CSFASGANVLTF.

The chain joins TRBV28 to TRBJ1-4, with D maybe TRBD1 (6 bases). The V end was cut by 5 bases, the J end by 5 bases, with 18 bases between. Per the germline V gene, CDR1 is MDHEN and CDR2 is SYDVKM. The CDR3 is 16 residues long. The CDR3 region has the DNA TGTGCCAGCAGTCTCCTCACAGGGACACGCAATGAAAAACTGTTTTTT. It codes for CASSLLTGTRNEKLFF.

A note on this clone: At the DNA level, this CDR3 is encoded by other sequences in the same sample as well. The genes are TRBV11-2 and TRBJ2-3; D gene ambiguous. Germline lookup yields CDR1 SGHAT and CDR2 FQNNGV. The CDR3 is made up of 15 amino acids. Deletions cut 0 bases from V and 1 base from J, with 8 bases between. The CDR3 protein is CASSLDGSGTDTQYF. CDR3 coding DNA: TGTGCCAGCAGCTTAGATGGAAGCGGCACAGATACGCAGTATTTT.

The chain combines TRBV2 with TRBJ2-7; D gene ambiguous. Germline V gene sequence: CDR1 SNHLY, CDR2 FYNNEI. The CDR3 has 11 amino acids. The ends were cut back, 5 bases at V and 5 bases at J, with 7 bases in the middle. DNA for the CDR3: TGTGCCAGCAGTTCCTTTGACGAGCAGTACTTC. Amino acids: CASSSFDEQYF.